These 18 T cell receptor beta chains were sequenced from one sample in a study of blood T cell repertoires in COVID-19. Measured with immunoSEQ multiplex PCR; TCRdb has only the in-frame clones, and not every one. The sample shows 170,000 or so clones, around nine tenths of them seen only once. The sequenced sample was peripheral blood. These receptors all come from a woman aged 70 to 79 with COVID-19, enrolled during active disease.

The chain carries TRBV11-2 and TRBJ2-7; 7 bases match TRBD1. The CDR3 extends over 15 amino acids. The V gene's germline CDR1 is SGHAT and CDR2 FQNNGV. J was trimmed by 2 bases and V by 0 bases; bases with no gene match: 4. As DNA, the CDR3 is TGTGCCAGCAGCTTAGATCCAGGGGGAACCTACGAGCAGTACTTC. Encoded protein: CASSLDPGGTYEQYF. Complete variable domain (other parts from reference TRBV11-2 and TRBJ2-7): EAGVAQSPRYKIIEKRQSVAFWCNPISGHATLYWYQQILGQGPKLLIQFQNNGVVDDSQLPKDRFSAERLKGVDSTLKIQPAKLEDSAVYLCASSLDPGGTYEQYFGPGTRLTVT.

V and J are TRBV7-2 and TRBJ1-4; unclear D gene. V lost 5 bases to trimming and J lost 6 bases, with 13 bases between them. This CDR3 spans 14 amino acids. Looked up from germline, CDR1 is SGHTA and CDR2 is FQGNSA. CDR3 residues: CASSPAGWDEKLFF. DNA for the CDR3: TGTGCCAGCAGCCCTGCAGGTTGGGATGAAAAACTGTTTTTT.

The chain has TRBV5-4 and TRBJ2-1, with TRBD2 identical over 7 bases. Losses at the gene ends were 0 bases for V and 4 bases for J; bases not matched to a gene: 7. The CDR3 is made up of 16 amino acids. The V gene's germline CDR1 is SGHNT and CDR2 YYREEE (reference sequence). In nucleotides, the CDR3 is TGTGCCAGCAGCTTGGCTACGGGAGGAGGGTACAATGAGCAGTTCTTC. It is translated as CASSLATGGGYNEQFF.

V and J are TRBV7-8 and TRBJ1-4, with 8 nucleotides matching TRBD1. J was trimmed by 4 bases and V by 4 bases; bases with no gene match: 5. This CDR3 is built from 15 residues. The germline gives CDR1 SGHVS, CDR2 FQNEAQ. CDR3 nucleotide sequence: TGTGCCAGCAGCTGGACAGGGAAGGTTAATGAAAAACTGTTTTTT. This sequence encodes CASSWTGKVNEKLFF.

The V and J genes are TRBV10-2 and TRBJ2-5; TRBD2 agrees at 8 bases. The V gene end was trimmed by 7 bases and the J gene end by 5 bases; junction bases not matched to a gene: 3. The CDR3 extends over 12 amino acids. Germline V gene lookup returns CDR1 WSHSY and CDR2 SAAADI. CDR3 DNA sequence: TGCGCCAGCACTAGCGGGTACGAGACCCAGTACTTC. Protein: CASTSGYETQYF.

The CDR3 sequence: CASSAPDGGMHYEQYF. CDR3 nucleotide sequence: TGTGCCAGCAGCGCACCTGACGGCGGGATGCACTACGAGCAGTACTTC. The J gene is TRBJ2-7, the V gene TRBV6-6; maybe TRBD2 (6 bases). With 6 bases removed from V and 3 bases from J, the gap between germline ends came to 21 bases. The CDR3 length is 16 residues. Germline V gene sequence: CDR1 MNHNY, CDR2 SVGAGI (reference sequence).

This clone was counted a single time. V usage is TRBV6-5 and J usage is TRBJ1-2, with D unclear. This CDR3 has 13 residues. Trimming pared 6 bases from V and 4 bases from J, leaving 12 bases between. Germline V gives CDR1 MNHEY, CDR2 SVGAGI. CDR3 sequence: CASSPDTFYGYTF. DNA of the CDR3: TGTGCCAGCAGCCCCGACACGTTCTATGGCTACACCTTC.

The chain is built from TRBV11-2 and TRBJ2-3, with a weak D call TRBD2 (5 bases). This CDR3 is 13 amino acids long. Germline lookup yields CDR1 SGHAT and CDR2 FQNNGV. V shed 6 bases and J shed 6 bases, with 13 bases lying between them. This chain's CDR3 is CASRPNLADTQYF. In nucleotides, the CDR3 is TGTGCCAGCAGACCTAACCTAGCCGATACGCAGTATTTT.

The J gene is TRBJ1-2, the V gene TRBV14, with D perhaps matching TRBD1 (6 bases). This CDR3 comprises 13 residues. V was trimmed by 1 base and J by 8 bases, leaving 11 bases between them. The germline CDR1 and CDR2 sequences are SGHDN and FVKESK. CDR3 loop: CASSQVHREGYTF. The CDR3 DNA is TGTGCCAGCAGCCAAGTTCACAGGGAGGGCTACACCTTC.

V and J are TRBV6-6 and TRBJ2-7; 9 bases are a match to TRBD1. Germline CDR1 and CDR2: MNHNY and SVGAGI (reference sequence). J lost 4 bases, V lost 5 bases, and 12 bases had no gene match. The CDR3 is 16 amino acids. The CDR3 DNA sequence: TGTGCCAGCAGTCAATACTCGGTGACAGGGGGTTACGAGCAGTACTTC. Protein product: CASSQYSVTGGYEQYF.

This clone was seen a single time. The chain has TRBV5-4 and TRBJ1-2; D gene uncertain. V was clipped by 4 bases and J by 8 bases, with 15 bases between them. The CDR3 loop spans 13 amino acids. Germline CDR1 and CDR2: SGHNT and YYREEE (reference sequence). CDR3 protein: CASSPPRGGGYTF. In DNA, the CDR3 is TGTGCCAGCAGCCCGCCCCGGGGAGGCGGCTACACCTTC.

This clone was counted many times. The chain carries TRBV6-2 or TRBV6-3 and TRBJ2-6; 13 bases align to TRBD2. The junction had 4 bases not matched to a gene; V was cut back by 0 bases and J by 2 bases. The CDR3 has 19 amino acids. Germline loops: CDR1 MNHEY, CDR2 SVGEGT. The chain's CDR3 is CASSYSWTSGSAGANVLTF. DNA of the CDR3: TGTGCCAGCAGTTACTCGTGGACTAGCGGGAGTGCTGGGGCCAACGTCCTGACTTTC.

The rearrangement links TRBV20-1 to TRBJ2-5; D not certain. CDR3 length: 12 amino acids. From germline, CDR1 is DFQATT and CDR2 SNEGSKA (reference sequence). With 3 bases removed from V and 2 bases from J, the gap between germline ends came to 7 bases. The CDR3 sequence: CSASARQETQYF. As DNA, the CDR3 is TGCAGTGCTAGTGCGAGGCAAGAGACCCAGTACTTC.

The V call is TRBV5-4, the J call TRBJ2-3, with 8 bases that match TRBD1. This CDR3 is 15 amino acids long. Per germline, CDR1 SGHNT and CDR2 YYREEE (reference sequence). V lost 3 bases to trimming and J lost 2 bases; unmatched junction nucleotides: 5. In DNA, the CDR3 is TGTGCCAGCAGCTCCCAGACAGGGGTCACAGATACGCAGTATTTT. Translation gives CASSSQTGVTDTQYF.

The rearrangement uses TRBV18 and TRBJ1-1; 7 nucleotides match TRBD1. The germline CDR1 and CDR2 sequences are KGHSH and LQKENI. The V gene end was trimmed by 0 bases and the J gene end by 6 bases; junction bases not matched to a gene: 1. The CDR3 consists of 13 residues. The CDR3 DNA sequence: TGTGCCAGCTCACCACCCCAGGGGGCTGAAGCTTTCTTT. Its protein product is CASSPPQGAEAFF.

As DNA, the CDR3 is TGTGCCAGCAGCCAAGCCGGGACAGGGACCACCATATATTTT. Residues: CASSQAGTGTTIYF. V usage is TRBV3-1 (or the pseudogene TRBV3-2) and J usage is TRBJ1-3; 9 nucleotides align to TRBD1. Germline CDR1 and CDR2: LGHDT and YNNKEL (reference sequence). CDR3 length equals 14 residues. With V trimmed by 1 base and J by 9 bases, 4 bases remained unmatched.

The CDR3 nucleotides read TGTGCCAGCAGTAGGGGACAGACTCAAGAGACCCAGTACTTC. This sequence encodes CASSRGQTQETQYF. The chain recombines TRBV2 with TRBJ2-5, with TRBD1 identical over 7 bases. The CDR3 spans 14 residues. From germline, CDR1 is SNHLY and CDR2 FYNNEI. J lost 2 bases, V lost 5 bases, and 5 bases had no gene match.

This CDR3 is CASSGLAEHRTDTQYF. In DNA form, the CDR3 reads TGTGCCAGCTCGGGACTAGCGGAACATCGCACAGATACGCAGTATTTT. The chain recombines TRBV28 with TRBJ2-3; 11 positions match TRBD2. CDR1 MDHEN and CDR2 SYDVKM come from the germline V gene. The CDR3 consists of 16 residues. The trim removed 8 bases at V and 1 base at J, leaving 8 bases unmatched.